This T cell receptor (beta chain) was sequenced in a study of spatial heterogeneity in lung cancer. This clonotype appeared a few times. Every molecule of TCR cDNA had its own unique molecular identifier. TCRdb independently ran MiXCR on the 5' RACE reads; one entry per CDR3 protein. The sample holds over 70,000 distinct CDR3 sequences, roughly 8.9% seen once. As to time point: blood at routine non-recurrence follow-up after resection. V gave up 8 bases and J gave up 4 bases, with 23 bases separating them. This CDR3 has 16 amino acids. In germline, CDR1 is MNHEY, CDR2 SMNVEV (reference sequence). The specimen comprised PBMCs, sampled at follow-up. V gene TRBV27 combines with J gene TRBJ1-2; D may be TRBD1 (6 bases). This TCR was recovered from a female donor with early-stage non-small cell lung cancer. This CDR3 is CASLSGGGEDGYGYTF. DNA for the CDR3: TGTGCCAGCCTGAGCGGTGGGGGCGAAGACGGCTATGGCTACACCTTC.